A selection of T cell receptor beta chains follows, all from one sample in a study of T cell responses to AZD1222 COVID-19 vaccine. TCRdb keeps only in-frame clones here, not all; method: immunoSEQ multiplex PCR. Of roughly 130,000 clones listed, around 85% are singletons. Sequenced here: peripheral blood, sampled on day 0 of AZD1222 vaccination. The receptors were sampled from an adult in good health. The CDR3 runs from the conserved cysteine through the conserved F or W. The order of the fields is CDR3 protein, CDR3 DNA, J gene, CDR3 length, V gene, clone size, D gene. The D gene is left open where the match is weak. The listing skips clone size in some rows; elsewhere it reads once, few, many or a size class.

CASSLTGGRGYTF TGCGCCAGCAGCTTGACAGGGGGCCGCGGCTACACCTTC TRBJ1-2 13 TRBV5-1 - TRBD1
CASSLQGGGSNQPQHF TGTGCCAGCAGCTTACAGGGCGGGGGGAGCAATCAGCCCCAGCATTTT TRBJ1-5 16 TRBV7-2 - -
CASSLKGPRIAFF TGTGCCAGCAGCCTTAAGGGGCCCCGGATAGCTTTCTTT TRBJ1-1 13 TRBV5-6 - -
CASRPPLVEFTDTQYF TGTGCCAGCAGGCCTCCCCTGGTGGAGTTCACAGATACGCAGTATTTT TRBJ2-3 16 TRBV2 - -
CASSVGPSPSYEQYF TGTGCCAGCAGCGTAGGACCCTCACCCTCCTACGAGCAGTACTTC TRBJ2-7 15 TRBV9 - -
CATSRRGDTDTQYF TGTGCCACCAGCAGGCGAGGGGACACAGATACGCAGTATTTT TRBJ2-3 14 TRBV15 - -
CAWGQGGGYTF TGTGCCTGGGGACAGGGAGGTGGCTACACCTTC TRBJ1-2 11 TRBV30 - TRBD1
CATSDFADIQYF TGTGCCACCAGTGATTTCGCGGACATTCAGTACTTC TRBJ2-4 12 TRBV24-1 few -
CASSDKTPMNTEAFF TGTGCCAGCAGCGACAAAACACCGATGAACACTGAAGCTTTCTTT TRBJ1-1 15 TRBV5-4 once -
CASSAGTGGNQPQHF TGTGCCAGCTCAGCCGGGACAGGCGGAAATCAGCCCCAGCATTTT TRBJ1-5 15 TRBV6-5 - TRBD1
CASSLGKGSYEQYF TGTGCCAGCAGCTTAGGGAAGGGCTCCTACGAGCAGTACTTC TRBJ2-7 14 TRBV7-9 few -
CASSTRGDRLTNEQFF TGTGCCAGCAGCACCCGGGGGGACAGGCTAACCAATGAGCAGTTCTTC TRBJ2-1 16 TRBV27 few -
CATSRQGRKLWGYTF TGTGCCACCAGCAGACAGGGGCGAAAACTATGGGGCTACACCTTC TRBJ1-2 15 TRBV15 - -
CASSPNRGGTSPLHF TGTGCCAGCAGCCCGAATAGGGGGGGAACTTCACCCCTTCACTTT TRBJ1-6 15 TRBV14 - -
CASSLIPTSGGAGELFF TGTGCCAGCAGCTTGATTCCGACTAGCGGGGGCGCCGGGGAGCTGTTTTTT TRBJ2-2 17 TRBV11-2 once TRBD2
CASSPVATDTQYF TGTGCCAGCAGCCCGGTAGCAACAGATACGCAGTATTTT TRBJ2-3 13 TRBV5-5 - -
CASSGGDRFNSPLHF TGTGCCAGTAGTGGAGGGGACAGATTTAATTCACCCCTCCACTTT TRBJ1-6 15 TRBV19 - TRBD1
CATSRTRTGRNTEAFF TGTGCCACCAGCAGAACACGGACAGGGAGGAACACTGAAGCTTTCTTT TRBJ1-1 16 TRBV15 - TRBD1
CASSYSSYNEQFF TGCGCCAGCAGTTACAGCTCCTACAATGAGCAGTTCTTC TRBJ2-1 13 TRBV5-1 - -
CASGRAGVNEQYF TGTGCCAGCGGTCGGGCGGGAGTTAACGAGCAGTACTTC TRBJ2-7 13 TRBV11-2 - TRBD2
CATRGGLAPLADNEQFF TGTGCCACCAGGGGGGGACTAGCCCCTCTAGCCGACAATGAGCAGTTCTTC TRBJ2-1 17 TRBV24-1 - TRBD2
CASSLNPGASPLHF TGTGCCAGCAGCTTAAACCCGGGGGCTTCACCCCTCCACTTT TRBJ1-6 14 TRBV7-9 - -
CASSLLPNRNTIYF TGTGCCAGCAGTTTATTGCCGAACCGAAACACCATATATTTT TRBJ1-3 14 TRBV28 - -
CASSPAPGTGATEAFF TGTGCCAGCTCACCTGCTCCGGGGACAGGGGCCACTGAAGCTTTCTTT TRBJ1-1 16 TRBV18 - TRBD1
CAISDQNRDGYNEQFF TGTGCCATCAGTGATCAAAACCGGGACGGTTACAATGAGCAGTTCTTC TRBJ2-1 16 TRBV10-3 - -
CASSLGTTTSPNEQFF TGTGCTAGCAGCTTAGGGACTACCACCTCCCCCAATGAGCAGTTCTTC TRBJ2-1 16 TRBV7-7 - TRBD2
CAWSLVSSYNSPLHF TGTGCCTGGAGTTTGGTTAGCTCCTATAATTCACCCCTCCACTTT TRBJ1-6 15 TRBV30 - -
CASSPRDRVSYGYTF TGTGCCAGCAGCCCCCGGGACAGGGTATCCTATGGCTACACCTTC TRBJ1-2 15 TRBV5-8 - TRBD1
CASSVGGTPPGEQYF TGTGCCAGCAGCGTAGGGGGGACTCCCCCTGGGGAGCAGTACTTC TRBJ2-7 15 TRBV9 - -
CASSPRGRHNEQFF TGTGCCAGCAGCCCACGGGGCCGCCACAATGAGCAGTTCTTC TRBJ2-1 14 TRBV11-3 - -
CASSVEVGLRPSGYQETQYF TGTGCCAGCAGCGTAGAGGTGGGGCTCAGACCAAGCGGATACCAAGAGACCCAGTACTTC TRBJ2-5 20 TRBV9 - -
CASSLRGQGPYQETQYF TGTGCCAGCAGTTTAAGGGGACAGGGTCCGTACCAAGAGACCCAGTACTTC TRBJ2-5 17 TRBV27 - TRBD1
CASSIGNDRGVYGYTF TGTGCCAGTAGTATAGGAAACGACAGGGGCGTCTATGGCTACACCTTC TRBJ1-2 16 TRBV19 - TRBD1
CASSRGYSPLHF TGCGCCAGCAGCCGTGGGTATTCACCCCTCCACTTT TRBJ1-6 12 TRBV5-1 - -
CASSVGLEQGLAGQFF TGTGCCAGCAGCGTGGGTCTGGAGCAAGGGCTAGCTGGGCAGTTCTTC TRBJ2-1 16 TRBV9 - -
CASSLDLASPRETQYF TGTGCCAGCAGCTTAGATCTGGCTAGCCCGCGTGAGACCCAGTACTTC TRBJ2-5 16 TRBV11-3 - -
CASSLRPNQPQHF TGTGCCAGCAGCCTCCGGCCCAATCAGCCCCAGCATTTT TRBJ1-5 13 TRBV27 - -
CAWSDTLRSDEQYF TGTGCCTGGAGCGATACCTTGAGGAGCGACGAGCAGTACTTC TRBJ2-7 14 TRBV30 - -
CASSLASTTGVRQPQHF TGTGCCAGCAGCTTAGCGTCCACGACAGGAGTACGCCAGCCCCAGCATTTT TRBJ1-5 17 TRBV7-9 - -
CASSPDLNEKLFF TGTGCCAGCTCACCGGACCTGAATGAAAAACTGTTTTTT TRBJ1-4 13 TRBV18 - -
CASSLGGSYQPQHF TGTGCCAGCAGCTTAGGGGGTTCTTATCAGCCCCAGCATTTT TRBJ1-5 14 TRBV5-5 - -
CASSFLTSGAGETQYF TGTGCCAGCAGTTTCTTGACTAGCGGGGCGGGGGAGACCCAGTACTTC TRBJ2-5 16 TRBV27 - TRBD2
CATSDPGNQPQHF TGTGCCACCAGTGATCCCGGAAATCAGCCCCAGCATTTT TRBJ1-5 13 TRBV24-1 - -
CASSYSGVATNEKLFF TGTGCCAGCAGTTACTCGGGAGTTGCAACTAATGAAAAACTGTTTTTT TRBJ1-4 16 TRBV6-2/TRBV6-3 once -
CAWSVPLRTSGKADTQYF TGTGCCTGGAGTGTACCTCTCAGGACTAGCGGGAAAGCAGATACGCAGTATTTT TRBJ2-3 18 TRBV30 - TRBD2
CASSYGQTRHF TGTGCCAGCAGCTACGGACAGACAAGACACTTC TRBJ2-7 11 TRBV11-3 few -
CSVLGATNEKLFF TGCAGCGTCCTCGGGGCAACTAATGAAAAACTGTTTTTT TRBJ1-4 13 TRBV29-1 - -
CAISESGLAGLVRGTDTQYF TGTGCCATCAGTGAGTCGGGACTAGCGGGGCTCGTGCGAGGCACAGATACGCAGTATTTT TRBJ2-3 20 TRBV10-3 - TRBD2
CASSVGTGYAYGYTF TGTGCCAGCAGCGTAGGGACAGGGTACGCCTATGGCTACACCTTC TRBJ1-2 15 TRBV9 - TRBD1